Shown below are 28 T cell receptor beta chains from a single sample sequenced in a study of T cells expressing NK-cell markers. One entry per CDR3 protein, without DNA, is what TCRdb gives after re-calling the 5' RACE reads. This table holds approximately 460,000 distinct CDR3 sequences. Sequenced sample: blood T cells: a sorted CD56 or NKG2C T cell subset, CD4+ or CD8+ T cells, or bulk PBMC T cells (not recorded which). The receptors shown here come from a woman aged 18 to 75 in good health.

The chain combines TRBV30 with TRBJ2-5. The CDR3 covers 14 residues. CDR1 and CDR2 (germline): GTSNPN, SVGIG (reference sequence). CDR3 loop: CAWSVAGFGETQYF.

The chain recombines TRBV9 with TRBJ2-5; TCRdb returns TRBD1, unconfirmable since there is no DNA. The germline V gene has CDR1 SGDLS and CDR2 YYNGEE. This CDR3 comprises 15 residues. The CDR3 sequence: CASSAPGALQETQYF.

The CDR3 reads CSAREEARGNEKLFF. The rearrangement uses TRBV20-1 and TRBJ1-4; the TCRdb D gene call, TRBD1, has no DNA to confirm it. Germline assignment: CDR1 DFQATT and CDR2 SNEGSKA (reference sequence). This CDR3 contains 15 residues.

The chain combines TRBV27 with TRBJ2-1. The CDR3 is 15 residues long. The germline V gene encodes CDR1 MNHEY and CDR2 SMNVEV (reference sequence). CDR3 amino acids: CASSSSGRAYNEQFF.

The chain has TRBV12-3 or TRBV12-4 and TRBJ2-7; the TCRdb D gene call, TRBD1, has no DNA to confirm it. The CDR3 runs to 13 residues. This chain's CDR3 is CASSLWGSHEQYF.

V usage is TRBV6-1 and J usage is TRBJ2-5; there is no DNA to check the TCRdb D call of TRBD2. The germline gives CDR1 MNHNS, CDR2 SASEGT. This CDR3 is built from 15 residues. CDR3 region: CASRSGTSGSRTQYF.

The chain recombines TRBV20-1 with TRBJ2-5; the TRBD2 assignment by TCRdb is unverifiable without DNA. This CDR3 is built from 16 residues. Germline CDR1 is DFQATT and CDR2 is SNEGSKA (reference sequence). The CDR3 spells CSASGGRSGHLGTQYF.

V and J are TRBV7-2 and TRBJ2-7; TCRdb designates TRBD1, a call that cannot be tested without DNA. The CDR3 is made up of 12 amino acids. Germline V gene lookup returns CDR1 SGHTA and CDR2 FQGNSA. This CDR3 reads CASSLTGVEQYF.

V and J are TRBV19 and TRBJ1-1; absent DNA, TCRdb's TRBD1 call cannot be checked. The CDR3 has 13 amino acids. CDR1 is LNHDA and CDR2 is SQIVND in the germline V gene (reference sequence). The CDR3 loop is CASSPGQGVEAFF.

J is TRBJ1-5 and V is TRBV20-1; TCRdb names TRBD1, which stays unverified in the absence of DNA. Per germline, CDR1 DFQATT and CDR2 SNEGSKA (reference sequence). The CDR3 has 12 residues. The CDR3 protein is CSAGHRNQPQHF.

V is TRBV4-3 and J is TRBJ1-6; lacking DNA, the TRBD1 call made by TCRdb goes unchecked. The V gene's germline CDR1 is LGHNA and CDR2 YSLEER. The CDR3 covers 15 residues. Here the CDR3 reads CASSQGTGNNSPLHF.

The V gene is TRBV5-1, the J gene TRBJ2-3; TCRdb picks TRBD1, but there is no DNA to check that call. Germline V lookup: CDR1 SGHRS, CDR2 YFSETQ. CDR3 length equals 16 residues. The chain's CDR3 is CASSISQGSGEGTQYF.

The CDR3 sequence is CAISGGQVGNTQYF. The chain employs TRBV10-3 and TRBJ2-3; TCRdb's D call of TRBD1 is untestable without DNA. This CDR3 is 14 amino acids long. Germline V gene lookup returns CDR1 ENHRY and CDR2 SYGVKD.

This sequence joins TRBV9 and TRBJ2-1; lacking DNA, the TRBD2 call made by TCRdb goes unchecked. Germline V CDR1 and CDR2: SGDLS, YYNGEE. The CDR3 is made up of 15 amino acids. The CDR3 spells CASSFLAGSQQEQFF.

CDR3 sequence reads: CASTTPVGLVDNEQFF. The chain carries TRBV28 and TRBJ2-1; TCRdb's assignment of TRBD2 cannot be checked, as there is no DNA. The CDR3 sequence is 16 residues long. CDR1 and CDR2 (germline): MDHEN, SYDVKM.

V usage is TRBV6-5 and J usage is TRBJ2-4; without DNA, the TCRdb call of TRBD1 cannot be checked. CDR1 is MNHEY, CDR2 SVGAGI, per germline. This CDR3 contains 16 residues. The CDR3 is CASSYSSGASKNIQYF.

The chain uses TRBV2 and TRBJ2-3; TCRdb's D gene call, TRBD2, goes unchecked for lack of DNA. The CDR3 is 20 residues long. The V gene's germline CDR1 is SNHLY and CDR2 FYNNEI. The CDR3 spells CASSDLFRSGGASSTDTQYF.

The V gene is TRBV7-8, the J gene TRBJ2-3; TCRdb indicates TRBD2, and absent DNA this call remains unverified. Germline V gene lookup returns CDR1 SGHVS and CDR2 FQNEAQ. The CDR3 has 15 amino acids. CDR3 region: CASSPRTPRTDTQYF.

The V gene is TRBV12-3 or TRBV12-4, the J gene TRBJ2-1. This CDR3 has 12 residues. This CDR3 reads CASSLVYNEQFF.

The chain employs TRBV29-1 and TRBJ1-1. Germline V gene lookup returns CDR1 SQVTM and CDR2 ANQGSEA. The CDR3 covers 13 residues. The CDR3 here is CSAGMGPNTEAFF.

CDR3 in amino acids: CASSGGGQAYNEQFF. This chain links TRBV9 with TRBJ2-1; TCRdb designates TRBD1, a call that cannot be tested without DNA. The V gene's germline CDR1 is SGDLS and CDR2 YYNGEE. This CDR3 region has 15 residues.

The chain links TRBV7-2 to TRBJ2-3. CDR1 is SGHTA and CDR2 is FQGNSA in the germline V gene. CDR3 length: 14 amino acids. The CDR3 here is CASSRIPSTDTQYF.

This rearrangement joins TRBV20-1 to TRBJ1-2. Germline lookup yields CDR1 DFQATT and CDR2 SNEGSKA (reference sequence). The CDR3 sequence is 11 residues long. This chain's CDR3 is CSAPAPKGYTF.

The chain has TRBV2 and TRBJ2-5; the TRBD1 assignment by TCRdb is unverifiable without DNA. Germline CDR1 and CDR2: SNHLY and FYNNEI. CDR3 size: 16 residues. The CDR3 spells CASRAGTGGASETQYF.

The chain combines TRBV27 with TRBJ2-7; TCRdb lists TRBD2, though no DNA is available to test this call. CDR3 length: 13 residues. Germline lookup yields CDR1 MNHEY and CDR2 SMNVEV (reference sequence). The CDR3 sequence is CASSLSGRYEQYF.

This rearrangement joins TRBV6-2 or TRBV6-3 to TRBJ2-3; the D call from TCRdb, TRBD2, cannot be confirmed without DNA. Germline lookup yields CDR1 MNHEY and CDR2 SVGEGT. The CDR3 contains 15 residues. The CDR3 spells CASSYRYSPTDTQYF.

The CDR3 protein is CASSLHSGQGEEQYF. The rearrangement uses TRBV9 and TRBJ2-7; TCRdb designates TRBD1, a call that cannot be tested without DNA. CDR1 is SGDLS, CDR2 YYNGEE, per germline. This CDR3 is built from 15 residues.

This chain uses TRBV7-6 with TRBJ2-1; TCRdb returns TRBD2, unconfirmable since there is no DNA. The CDR3 has 16 residues. The germline V gene encodes CDR1 SGHVS and CDR2 FNYEAQ. This CDR3 is CASSPGRGRPYNEQFF.